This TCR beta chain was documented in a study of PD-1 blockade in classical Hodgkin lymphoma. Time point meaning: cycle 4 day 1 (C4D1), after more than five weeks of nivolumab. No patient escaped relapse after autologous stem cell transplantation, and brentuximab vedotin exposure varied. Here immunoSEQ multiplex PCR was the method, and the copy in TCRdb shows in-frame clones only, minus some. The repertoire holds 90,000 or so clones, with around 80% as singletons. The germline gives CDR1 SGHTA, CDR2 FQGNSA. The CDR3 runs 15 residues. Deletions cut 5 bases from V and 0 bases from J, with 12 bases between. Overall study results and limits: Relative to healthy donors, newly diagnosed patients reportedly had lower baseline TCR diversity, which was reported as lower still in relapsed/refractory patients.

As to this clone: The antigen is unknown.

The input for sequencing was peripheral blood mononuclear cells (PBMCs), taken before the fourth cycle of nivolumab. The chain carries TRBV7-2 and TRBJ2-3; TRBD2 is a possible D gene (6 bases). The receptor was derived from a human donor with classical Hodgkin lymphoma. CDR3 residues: CASSLRGTSTDTQYF. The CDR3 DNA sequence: TGTGCCAGCAGCCTTCGGGGGACTAGCACAGATACGCAGTATTTT.